The 5 T cell receptor beta chains given below trace back to one sample, sequenced in a study of blood T cell repertoires in COVID-19. The protocol was immunoSEQ multiplex PCR, while the TCRdb copy is restricted to in-frame clones and leaves out a portion. The table has under 350,000 clones, 70% to 90% seen once. The sample taken for sequencing was peripheral blood. Source of these receptors: a woman in her seventies with acute or convalescent COVID-19.

The DNA of the CDR3 is TGTGCCAGTAGACCCTTTTTAGGGGGCAATCAGCCCCAGCATTTT. Translation gives CASRPFLGGNQPQHF. The genes are TRBV19 and TRBJ1-5, with D maybe TRBD1 (5 bases). V dropped 6 bases and J dropped 2 bases, with 14 bases sitting between them. CDR1 is LNHDA, CDR2 SQIVND, per germline (reference sequence). The CDR3 is made up of 15 amino acids.

The chain has TRBV6-5 and TRBJ1-1; TRBD1 matches at 7 bases. The germline V gene encodes CDR1 MNHEY and CDR2 SVGAGI. The CDR3 is made up of 14 amino acids. Losses at the gene ends were 9 bases for V and 3 bases for J; bases not matched to a gene: 10. The CDR3 spells CASLRAGTDTEAFF. The CDR3 nucleotides read TGTGCCAGTCTCCGCGCGGGGACAGACACTGAAGCTTTCTTT.

The chain links TRBV5-5 to TRBJ1-2; no definite D call. Between the trimmed V and J ends, which lost 0 bases and 0 bases, there was a span of 12 bases. In germline, CDR1 is SGHKS, CDR2 YYEKEE (reference sequence). This CDR3 comprises 16 residues. CDR3 coding DNA: TGTGCCAGCAGCTTGGGGCCAGGATACTCTAACTATGGCTACACCTTC. Its translation: CASSLGPGYSNYGYTF.

V and J are TRBV14 and TRBJ1-4; D not certain. V was cut by 4 bases and J by 5 bases, with 11 bases left in between. Germline CDR1 is SGHDN and CDR2 is FVKESK. The CDR3 contains 14 residues. The DNA of the CDR3 is TGTGCCAGCAGCCCCTTTGGAGGGAATGAAAAACTGTTTTTT. This gives the protein CASSPFGGNEKLFF.

In regard to this clone: This CDR3 is also generated by other DNA sequences in the sample. The rearrangement links TRBV3-1 (or the pseudogene TRBV3-2) to TRBJ2-2; 7 bases fit TRBD2. CDR3 length: 14 residues. Per the germline V gene, CDR1 is LGHDT and CDR2 is YNNKEL (reference sequence). After removal of 4 bases from V and 5 bases from J, the junction contained 4 bases not matched to a gene. The CDR3 coding sequence is TGTGCCAGCAGCCGCTCCGGGGGGACCGGGGAGCTGTTTTTT. This sequence encodes CASSRSGGTGELFF.